This T cell receptor beta chain was recorded in a study of T cell clonality in common variable immunodeficiency (dated by TCRdb to between 2015 and 2017). The germline V gene (reference sequence) sets CDR1 to LNHDA and CDR2 to SQIVND. The V end loses 8 bases and the J end loses 3 bases, and a stretch of 14 bases separates them. From cysteine to phenylalanine, the CDR3 is 13 amino acids long. Only the CDR3 bases that were read are kept: 30 of them, in frame from base 1. This clone has a count of ten or more. There is no known antigen for this receptor. The sequenced fragment ends 3 residues before the CDR3 boundary, so the rest is inferred from the germline J gene. Equivalent amounts of genomic DNA from CVID and control samples were used as sequencing input. For every sample, a 60 bp segment covering the rearranged TCRbeta CDR3 region was amplified and then sequenced. The immunoSEQ assay, a bias-corrected multiplex PCR with high-throughput sequencing, was employed for TCRbeta amplification. The paper's data handling went like this. Every unique nucleotide sequence counted as a clone and was annotated with V, D and J genes, copy number and frequency. Sequences were labeled productive if in frame, and non-productive if out of frame or containing stop codons. As previously described, Shannon's entropy was used to calculate clonality. The predicted amino acid sequences of productive clones were used to derive the mean CDR3 Kyte-Doolittle hydropathy. Scaled V gene usage was hierarchically clustered using Manhattan distance and complete linkage with the R hclust function. Sharing of clones by CDR3 amino acid sequence was evaluated through resampling of 12 repertoires per group over 100 rounds. The repertoires were screened for 60 to 85 published EBV-specific TCRbeta sequences and some 230 published CMV-specific TCRbeta sequences. A couple of CVID samples that yielded fewer than 10,000 sequences were excluded from the analysis, so 42 CVID repertoires were retained. The clones in this table, taken by TCRdb from immuneACCESS, are in-frame only. Not every clone is retained; where verified, under half of the shortfall comes from an unresolved V gene, and the cause of the rest is unknown. V and J calls and clone size are given by that table; D and trimming were obtained from the DNA. In this sample, 45,000 to 70,000 clones appear, none counted once only. Together, the top ten hold roughly 5.3% of the sample.

Points the paper makes about the study in general: Although equal DNA input was used, an average of about 87,000 unique sequences per sample was obtained for controls, compared with some 34,000 for CVID samples. Compared with healthy controls, CVID subjects showed increased TCRbeta clonality (t-test p = 0.018), a feature most characteristic of about a third of subjects. CVID TCRbeta sequences reportedly showed fewer deletions and N-nucleotide insertions and lacked highly modified clones with 13 or more V deletions. The authors noted that sequencing repertoires of T cell subpopulations would be needed to clarify what caused the increased clonality in CVID. Correlations of repertoire features with clinical complications were constrained by heterogeneity among patients within the CVID cohort. CVID subjects shared fewer TCRbeta clones with each other than healthy controls did (p < 0.0001).

Most CVID patients and most healthy controls were of Caucasian heritage. Heparinized peripheral whole blood samples of about 5 to 8.5 ml were collected from each donor. Genomic DNA from adults with common variable immune deficiency (CVID) and from healthy adult controls was used for sequencing of TCRbeta CDR3 repertoires. There were 22 healthy adult volunteers in the control group (12 female and ten or so male), ranging in age from roughly 23 to 70 years, with a mean age of 34. Diluted blood was density-centrifuged over Hypaque 1077 or Ficoll-Paque to isolate peripheral blood mononuclear cells. Genomic DNA was obtained from unsorted mononuclear cells using either Qiagen column purification or a centrifugation-based method.

Sequencing was performed on peripheral blood mononuclear cells. The clonotype was recovered from a person aged 18 to 75 in good health. This sequence uses TRBV19 and TRBJ2-7; no D gene call is confident. CDR3 protein: CASASRPDYEQYF. The sequenced part of the CDR3 DNA is TGTGCCAGTGCTAGTAGGCCAGACTACGAG.